The sequence of this T cell receptor beta chain was determined in a study of cytomegalovirus exposure and HLA in healthy donors. Study as a whole: The same platform was used for the 100 to 150 validation repertoires and the approximately 670 first-cohort repertoires, a later analysis reported.

Broader study findings: The authors enumerated under 200 TCR beta chains as linked to cytomegalovirus.

Sequencing was performed with immunoSEQ multiplex PCR; in TCRdb, only in-frame clones are kept and a portion is missing. The table has 150,000 to 200,000 clones, just under 90% seen once. The donors were part of the validation cohort of more than 90 subjects. That cohort was separate from the first cohort, which comprised 666 subjects. Concerning this clone: Its antigen remains unidentified.

This sequence was found in a man aged 18-30 years in good health and CMV-seropositive. The sample was PBMCs.

This chain's CDR3 is CASSNTPGDEQYF. CDR3 nucleotide sequence: TGTGCCAGCTCAAATACACCCGGGGACGAGCAGTACTTC. The chain uses TRBV18 and TRBJ2-7, with D perhaps TRBD2 (5 bases). The ends were cut back, 5 bases at V and 5 bases at J, with 13 bases in the middle. The CDR3 spans 13 residues. Germline assignment: CDR1 KGHSH and CDR2 LQKENI.